This T cell receptor (beta chain) appears in the sequencing data of a study of shared clonotypes between healthy human individuals (TCRdb year 2020). As for the study more broadly: The cohort included a few men and two women between 18 and 49 years of age. The study deeply sequenced blood TCR repertoires of about 5 healthy adults to estimate repertoire size and the extent of clonotype sharing between individuals. To increase sequencing depth and limit assay-specific biases, TCR repertoire library preparation and sequencing were carried out by different laboratories using diverse techniques. Each donor's leukapheresis produced roughly between about 0.9 and 9.5 billion PBMCs. Points the paper makes about the study in general: The genetic and exposure-history diversity represented was limited by the small number of donors. Pairwise subsampling indicated that sequencing depth was expected to affect the degree of clonotype sharing among donors. Sampling was restricted to blood, and TCR repertoires in tissue are likely to differ from TCR repertoires in blood.

Turning to this clone: Its antigen remains unidentified. Since a much larger clone is just one base distant, this may be a read error.

The donors were healthy, HIV-negative adults who had no recently reported acute infections or vaccinations. All donors were Caucasian adults living in Nashville, Tennessee, USA. For unsorted samples, about 90 million PBMCs were counted, and genomic DNA was extracted using the QIAamp DNA Blood Mini kit. After blood collection by leukapheresis, PBMCs were isolated using Ficoll-Histopaque density gradient centrifugation and then cryopreserved in the vapor phase of liquid nitrogen. Using the deep immunoSEQ assay, multiplex PCR amplified TCR CDR3 regions from genomic DNA. Extracted genomic DNA from each cell subset was distributed evenly across all wells of several immunoSEQ 96-well plates, and each plate was treated as a replicate. For unsorted PBMC, roughly 0.3 ug genomic DNA, equal to 30,000 or so T cell genomes, was loaded into each replicate PCR. Genomic DNA from unsorted PBMC was sequenced over ten immunoSEQ deep assay plates. The purified libraries were quantified using a Qubit 3.0 fluorometer, sized with a Bioanalyzer 2100, and then quantified again using the KAPA Library Quantification kit. Every immunoSEQ 96-well plate was sequenced on a dedicated single-read 150-cycle Illumina NextSeq 550 flow cell. The source study handled its data this way. The immunoSEQ output contained only junctional sequences without quality scores, so filtering could not match that applied to full-length reads. Sequences were annotated with PyIR, a Python wrapper for IgBLAST v1.9, using IMGT germline references to assign V/J genes and CDR3. Reads with weak V/J assignments (E-value above 1e-6), missing CDR3, stop codons, out-of-frame junctions, or ambiguous translated residues were removed. V3J clonotypes were defined as sequences sharing an identical inferred V gene, J gene, and CDR3 amino acid sequence. To compute the percentage overlap between repertoires, the number of shared unique clonotypes was divided by the size of the smaller repertoire. Richness of each repertoire was evaluated using RTK rarefaction, the Chao1 estimator, and Recon v2.1 estimates of unobserved clonotypes. What TCRdb holds here is the immuneACCESS table cut down to in-frame rearrangements. Part of the clones is not present; checked against another copy, under half of the missing clones reflect an unresolved V gene, and the others are unexplained. V and J calls and clone size are copied from that table; D and trimming were computed from the DNA. The sample yields about 460,000 clones; roughly 80% were counted once. The top ten hold more than 10% of the sample.

The CDR3 goes from the cysteine to the phenylalanine over 17 residues. Just the 51-base CDR3 DNA is kept, in frame starting at base 1. The germline V gene supplies CDR1 SGHTA and CDR2 FQGNSA. The V end gives up 4 bases and the J end 9 bases, leaving 12 bases in the junction not matched to a gene. Sequenced input: PBMCs. The chain links TRBV7-2 with TRBJ2-1, with 13 bases matching TRBD2. This sequence originates from a woman aged 40-49 years in good health. Some clones in this sample may be carry-over from other donors' samples. The nucleotides are TGTGCCAGCAGCTATAGGCAACTAGCGGGAGGGAGGAGTGAGCAGTTCTTC. Its product reads: CASSYRQLAGGRSEQFF.